These 21 T cell receptor beta chains share one sample of origin, sequenced in a study of CD8+ T cells in alopecia areata. The sequencing template was cDNA reverse transcribed from extracted RNA. Profiling relied on immunoSEQ multiplex PCR, and the TCRdb table lists in-frame clones only, not all of them. The sample lists hundreds of thousands of clones, approximately 61% occurring once. This specimen was CD4+ T cells sorted from blood, taken at week 0. The receptors stem from a human donor with alopecia areata.

The chain uses TRBV7-3 and TRBJ2-7; TRBD1 matches at 8 bases. CDR3 length: 19 amino acids. V gave up 0 bases and J gave up 2 bases; unmatched junction bases: 15. In germline, CDR1 is SGHTA, CDR2 FQGTGA. The CDR3 spells CASSLTGPVVGQEPYEQYF. In DNA form, the CDR3 reads TGTGCCAGCAGCTTAACTGGGCCCGTAGTGGGACAGGAGCCCTACGAGCAGTACTTC.

The CDR3 DNA sequence: TGTGCCTGCCACCCAGGGCCTAGGGACAGGGTGACGGGGCCACGATCTGGGGCCAACGTCCTGACTTTC. Its translation: CACHPGPRDRVTGPRSGANVLTF. The chain combines TRBV30 with TRBJ2-6; 9 nucleotides match TRBD1. J was trimmed by 1 base and V by 6 bases; bases with no gene match: 28. CDR1 and CDR2 from the germline V gene are GTSNPN and SVGIG (reference sequence). This CDR3 region has 23 residues.

The chain is built from TRBV4-1 and TRBJ2-1; D is uncertain. Trimming took off 4 bases at V and 2 bases at J, with 12 bases between the two ends. The germline V gene encodes CDR1 MGHRA and CDR2 YSYEKL. The CDR3 is 15 residues long. DNA for the CDR3: TGCGCCAGCAGCCGACCCAGCTACCCCTACAATGAGCAGTTCTTC. This gives the protein CASSRPSYPYNEQFF.

This clone was observed a single time. V usage is TRBV7-3 and J usage is TRBJ2-5; D perhaps matches TRBD2 (5 bases). The germline gives CDR1 SGHTA, CDR2 FQGTGA. V shed 2 bases and J shed 5 bases, with 9 bases lying between them. CDR3 length: 13 amino acids. The DNA for the CDR3 is TGTGCCAGCAGCTTAGGAGGTGGGGAGACCCAGTACTTC. The encoded protein is CASSLGGGETQYF.

This clone has more than one count but fewer than ten. The chain links TRBV5-1 to TRBJ2-3, with 12 bases that match TRBD1. CDR3 length: 16 residues. Germline V lookup: CDR1 SGHRS, CDR2 YFSETQ. V trimming: 2 bases; J trimming: 4 bases; junction bases outside the gene matches: 5. Here the CDR3 DNA reads TGCGCCAGCAGCTTCGGGGGACAGGGGGCCGCAGATACGCAGTATTTT. This translates into CASSFGGQGAADTQYF.

The rearrangement joins TRBV30 to TRBJ2-6; 7 bases match TRBD2. Germline loops: CDR1 GTSNPN, CDR2 SVGIG (reference sequence). V gave up 4 bases and J gave up 2 bases; unmatched junction bases: 5. The CDR3 length is 15 residues. CDR3 in DNA: TGTGCCTGGAACAGCCGGGGGGCTGGGGCCAACGTCCTGACTTTC. Amino acids: CAWNSRGAGANVLTF.

The chain has TRBV6-6 and TRBJ1-2; maybe TRBD1 (5 bases). CDR1 is MNHNY, CDR2 SVGAGI, per germline (reference sequence). Trimming removed 5 bases at V and 0 bases at J, with 13 bases between. The CDR3 is 15 amino acids. CDR3 residues: CASSHKGYTNYGYTF. The DNA for the CDR3 is TGTGCCAGCAGTCACAAGGGGTACACTAACTATGGCTACACCTTC.

This rearrangement joins TRBV29-1 to TRBJ1-2; D is possibly TRBD1 (5 bases). Trimming shortened V by 6 bases and J by 2 bases, and 10 bases separated the two germline ends. The CDR3 extends over 12 amino acids. CDR1 is SQVTM, CDR2 ANQGSEA, per germline. CDR3 DNA: TGCAGCGTGCGGCAGGGAAACTATGGCTACACCTTC. Amino acids: CSVRQGNYGYTF.

This clone occurred many times. V is TRBV11-2 and J is TRBJ1-1, with 10 bases aligning to TRBD1. This CDR3 comprises 14 residues. V was clipped by 5 bases and J by 1 base; unmatched bases: 1. The V gene's germline CDR1 is SGHAT and CDR2 FQNNGV. CDR3 sequence: CASSRDRGNTEAFF. CDR3 DNA: TGTGCCAGCAGCAGGGACAGGGGGAACACTGAAGCTTTCTTT.

As for this clone: In the same sample, other DNA sequences code for this CDR3. The chain carries TRBV7-9 and TRBJ1-2, with no clear D. The CDR3 spans 13 residues. V was cut by 1 base and J by 8 bases, with 11 bases left in between. Per the germline V gene, CDR1 is SEHNR and CDR2 is FQNEAQ (reference sequence). The CDR3 region is CASSLGLTGGYTF. The CDR3, as DNA: TGTGCCAGCAGCTTAGGGCTGACCGGGGGCTACACCTTC. The variable domain in full, with the rest retrieved from reference TRBV7-9 and TRBJ1-2, is DTGVSQNPRHKITKRGQNVTFRCDPISEHNRLYWYRQTLGQGPEFLTYFQNEAQLEKSRLLSDRFSAERPKGSFSTLEIQRTEQGDSAMYLCASSLGLTGGYTFGSGTRLTVV.

This clone was found many times. The chain combines TRBV6-1 with TRBJ2-2, with TRBD2 identical over 12 bases. The CDR3 runs 15 residues. The V segment lost 4 bases and the J segment 3 bases; nucleotides outside the gene matches: 0. The germline V gene encodes CDR1 MNHNS and CDR2 SASEGT. CDR3 sequence: CASSGLAGDTGELFF. The CDR3, as DNA: TGTGCCAGCAGTGGACTAGCGGGAGACACCGGGGAGCTGTTTTTT.

This clone was seen a handful of times. The chain has TRBV23-1 and TRBJ1-1; TRBD1 aligns across 8 bases. TRBV23-1 is given ORF status, its function remaining uncertain. V was clipped by 8 bases and J by 1 base; unmatched bases: 6. CDR3 length: 14 amino acids. The CDR3 DNA is TGCGCCAGCGGGACGGACAGGGCGAACACTGAAGCTTTCTTT. This gives the protein CASGTDRANTEAFF.

J is TRBJ2-1 and V is TRBV7-2; no clear D. The CDR3 loop spans 12 amino acids. The V end was cut by 3 bases, the J end by 5 bases, with 5 bases between. CDR1 is SGHTA and CDR2 is FQGNSA in the germline V gene. CDR3 bases: TGTGCCAGCAGCTTTTTCCACAATGAGCAGTTCTTC. This translates into CASSFFHNEQFF.

This clone was counted once. The CDR3 coding sequence is TGTGCCAGCAGTACTCCAGGGGGGAACACTGAAGCTTTCTTT. Protein product: CASSTPGGNTEAFF. This chain links TRBV6-1 with TRBJ1-1; TRBD1 matches 7 bases. Germline CDR1 and CDR2: MNHNS and SASEGT. Losses at the gene ends were 5 bases for V and 1 base for J; bases not matched to a gene: 4. The CDR3 has 14 residues.

This clone was picked up a small number of times. This chain uses TRBV6-1 with TRBJ1-4, with 9 bases lining up with TRBD1. Trimming at V came to 0 bases and at J to 5 bases, leaving 10 bases not matched to a gene. The length of the CDR3 is 18 residues. Germline V CDR1 and CDR2: MNHNS, SASEGT. The CDR3 region is CASSEALLGGTGNEKLFF. CDR3 sequence (DNA): TGTGCCAGCAGTGAAGCGCTTCTGGGCGGGACAGGGAATGAAAAACTGTTTTTT.

The genes are TRBV5-5 and TRBJ1-1; D is undetermined. The V gene lost 4 bases and the J gene lost 0 bases, with 10 bases spanning the gap. The CDR3 length is 14 residues. Germline assignment: CDR1 SGHKS and CDR2 YYEKEE (reference sequence). DNA of the CDR3: TGTGCCAGCAGCCCTACGACACTGAACACTGAAGCTTTCTTT. Its translation: CASSPTTLNTEAFF.

This clone came up a few times. The J gene is TRBJ2-3, the V gene TRBV7-6, with a possible D match to TRBD1 (6 bases). Germline CDR1 reads SGHVS; CDR2 reads FNYEAQ. V gave up 1 base and J gave up 2 bases, with 7 bases separating them. This CDR3 has 14 amino acids. The chain's CDR3 is CASSLGGHTDTQYF. DNA of the CDR3: TGTGCCAGCAGCTTAGGGGGGCACACAGATACGCAGTATTTT.

The V and J genes are TRBV6-6 and TRBJ2-3; D unclear. The ends were cut back, 4 bases at V and 3 bases at J, with 14 bases in the middle. The CDR3 consists of 15 residues. CDR1 is MNHNY, CDR2 SVGAGI, per germline (reference sequence). The CDR3 DNA is TGTGCCAGCAGTTTAGGGCAGACGGCAACAGATACGCAGTATTTT. Protein product: CASSLGQTATDTQYF.

CDR3 sequence: CASLRGGRIMETQYF. In nucleotides, the CDR3 is TGTGCCTCCCTCCGAGGCGGGAGGATCATGGAGACCCAGTACTTC. The chain is built from TRBV2 and TRBJ2-5; 8 nucleotides agree with TRBD2. The CDR3 covers 15 residues. With 11 bases clipped from V and 5 bases from J, the junction kept 16 bases outside the gene matches. Germline-derived CDR1 and CDR2 are SNHLY and FYNNEI.

This clone has just a few counts. The chain has TRBV29-1 and TRBJ1-5; D remains unclear. Germline V gene data show CDR1 as SQVTM and CDR2 as ANQGSEA. The V end lost 8 bases, the J end lost 7 bases, and 21 bases lay between the germline ends. The CDR3 consists of 14 residues. In DNA form, the CDR3 reads TGCAGCCCTGAGGGTAGCGGGGATAGGCAGCCCCAGCATTTT. Translation: CSPEGSGDRQPQHF.

In this sample, this clone turned up many times. Other DNA sequences within the sample encode an identical CDR3. The chain is built from TRBV7-3 and TRBJ2-7; maybe TRBD1 (5 bases). Germline-derived CDR1 and CDR2 are SGHTA and FQGTGA. This CDR3 is built from 14 residues. Trimming left V 0 bases short and J 0 bases short, with 6 bases between. The CDR3 spells CASSLTDSSYEQYF. DNA for the CDR3: TGTGCCAGCAGCTTAACCGACAGCTCCTACGAGCAGTACTTC.